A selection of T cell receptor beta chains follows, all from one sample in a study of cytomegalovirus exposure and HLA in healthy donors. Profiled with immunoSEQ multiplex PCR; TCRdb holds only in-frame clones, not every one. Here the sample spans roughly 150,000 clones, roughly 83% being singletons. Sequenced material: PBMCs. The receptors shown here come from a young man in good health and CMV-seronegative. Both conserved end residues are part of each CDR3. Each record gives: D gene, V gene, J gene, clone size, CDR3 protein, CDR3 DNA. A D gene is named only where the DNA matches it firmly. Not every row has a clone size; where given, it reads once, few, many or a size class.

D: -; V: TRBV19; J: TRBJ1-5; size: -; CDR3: CAVSQINQPQHF; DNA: TGTGCCGTGTCCCAGATAAATCAGCCCCAGCATTTT
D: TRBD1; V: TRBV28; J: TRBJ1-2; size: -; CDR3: CATWDRGADGYTF; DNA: TGTGCCACTTGGGACAGGGGTGCTGATGGCTACACCTTC
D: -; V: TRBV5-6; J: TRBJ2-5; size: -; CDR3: CASRQAKRQETQYF; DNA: TGTGCCAGCAGACAAGCTAAGAGGCAAGAGACCCAGTACTTC
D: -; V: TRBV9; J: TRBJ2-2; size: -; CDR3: CASSVGGLATGELFF; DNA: TGTGCCAGCAGCGTAGGGGGCTTGGCCACCGGGGAGCTGTTTTTT
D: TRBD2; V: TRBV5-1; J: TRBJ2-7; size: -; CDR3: CASSLAGGRTYEQYF; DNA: TGCGCCAGCAGCTTAGCGGGGGGGCGGACCTACGAGCAGTACTTC
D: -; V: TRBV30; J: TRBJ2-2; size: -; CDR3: CAWSVLRINTGELFF; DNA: TGTGCCTGGAGTGTACTCAGGATAAACACCGGGGAGCTGTTTTTT
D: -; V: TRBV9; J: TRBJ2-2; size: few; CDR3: CASSVGGRSTGELFF; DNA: TGTGCCAGCAGCGTAGGGGGGAGGAGCACCGGGGAGCTGTTTTTT
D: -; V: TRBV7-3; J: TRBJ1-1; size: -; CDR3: CASSYGGNTEAFF; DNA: TGTGCCAGCAGCTACGGGGGGAACACTGAAGCTTTCTTT
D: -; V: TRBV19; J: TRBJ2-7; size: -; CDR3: CASYYRGRQYF; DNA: TGTGCCAGTTATTATCGAGGGAGGCAGTACTTC
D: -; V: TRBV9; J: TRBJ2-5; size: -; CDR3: CASSANRAGETQYF; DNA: TGTGCCAGCAGCGCAAACAGGGCAGGAGAGACCCAGTACTTC
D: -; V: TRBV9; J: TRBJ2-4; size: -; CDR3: CASSAKAGWAKNIQYF; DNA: TGTGCCAGCAGCGCCAAAGCCGGGTGGGCCAAAAACATTCAGTACTTC
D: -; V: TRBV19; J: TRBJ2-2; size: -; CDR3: CASSIDLGSTLHTGELFF; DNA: TGTGCCAGTAGTATAGATCTAGGTTCCACCCTTCACACCGGGGAGCTGTTTTTT
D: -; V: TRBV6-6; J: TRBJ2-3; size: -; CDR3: CASSYDSSGTDTQYF; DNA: TGTGCCAGCAGTTATGACAGCTCTGGCACAGATACGCAGTATTTT
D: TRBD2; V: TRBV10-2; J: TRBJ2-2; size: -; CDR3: CASRSTSGSTGELFF; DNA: TGCGCCAGCAGGTCCACTAGCGGGAGCACCGGGGAGCTGTTTTTT
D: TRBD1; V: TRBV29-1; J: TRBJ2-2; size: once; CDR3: CSVEGQPTGELFF; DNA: TGCAGCGTTGAGGGACAGCCCACCGGGGAGCTGTTTTTT
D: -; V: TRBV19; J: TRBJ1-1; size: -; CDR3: CASSIQLRWEGDTEAFF; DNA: TGTGCCAGTAGTATTCAACTACGGTGGGAGGGGGACACTGAAGCTTTCTTT
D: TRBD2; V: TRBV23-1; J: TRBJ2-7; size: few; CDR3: CASGTSGSYEQYF; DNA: TGCGCCAGCGGGACTAGCGGCTCCTACGAGCAGTACTTC
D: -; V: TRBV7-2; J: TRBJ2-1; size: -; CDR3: CASTNYNEQFF; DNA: TGTGCCAGCACAAATTACAATGAGCAGTTCTTC
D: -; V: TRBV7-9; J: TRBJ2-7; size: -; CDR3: CASSLRVEQYF; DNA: TGTGCCAGCAGCTTGAGGGTCGAGCAGTACTTC
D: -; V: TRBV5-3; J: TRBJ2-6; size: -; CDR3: CARSSSSGRDFWSGANVLTF; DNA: TGTGCCAGAAGCTCCTCGTCGGGTAGGGACTTTTGGTCTGGGGCCAACGTCCTGACTTTC
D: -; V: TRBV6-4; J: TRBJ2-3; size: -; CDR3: CASSVGTGSTDTQYF; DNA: TGTGCCAGCAGTGTTGGAACAGGGAGCACGGATACGCAGTATTTT
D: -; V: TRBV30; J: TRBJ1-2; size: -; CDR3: CAWSVRGLSNYGYTF; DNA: TGTGCCTGGAGTGTACGAGGGCTCTCTAACTATGGCTACACCTTC
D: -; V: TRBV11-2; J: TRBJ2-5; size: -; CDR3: CASSPIGSNGETQYF; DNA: TGTGCCAGCAGCCCCATTGGTTCTAATGGAGAGACCCAGTACTTC
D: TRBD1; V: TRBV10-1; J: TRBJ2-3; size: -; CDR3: CASSGTGKGSTDTQYF; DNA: TGCGCCAGCAGTGGGACAGGAAAGGGATCTACAGATACGCAGTATTTT
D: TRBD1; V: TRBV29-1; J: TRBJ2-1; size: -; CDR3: CSAAGTAKNEQFF; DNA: TGCAGCGCGGCCGGGACAGCGAAGAATGAGCAGTTCTTC
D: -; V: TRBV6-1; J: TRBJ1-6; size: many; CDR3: CASSARTDYSPLHF; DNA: TGTGCCAGCAGTGCCCGGACGGACTATTCACCCCTCCACTTT
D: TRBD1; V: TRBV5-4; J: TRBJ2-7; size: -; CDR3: CASSLYDRGFVEQYF; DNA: TGTGCCAGCAGCTTGTATGACAGGGGATTTGTAGAGCAGTACTTC
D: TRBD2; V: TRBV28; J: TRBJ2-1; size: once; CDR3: CASRRELAGISSYNEQFF; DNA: TGTGCCAGCAGGCGCGAACTAGCGGGGATCAGCTCCTACAATGAGCAGTTCTTC
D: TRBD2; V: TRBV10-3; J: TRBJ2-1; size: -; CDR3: CAISGLGGAEQFF; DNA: TGTGCCATCAGTGGACTCGGGGGGGCAGAGCAGTTCTTC
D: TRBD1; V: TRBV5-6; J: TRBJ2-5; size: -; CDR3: CASSLLGQGKQETQYF; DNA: TGTGCCAGCAGCTTGTTGGGACAGGGGAAACAAGAGACCCAGTACTTC
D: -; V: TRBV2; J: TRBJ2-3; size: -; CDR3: CARLSGVGGTQYF; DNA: TGTGCCCGCCTTAGCGGAGTAGGCGGTACGCAGTATTTT
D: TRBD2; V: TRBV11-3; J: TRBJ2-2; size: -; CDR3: CASGTSSLAGDYGELFF; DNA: TGTGCCAGCGGGACCTCGAGCCTTGCGGGAGACTACGGGGAGCTGTTTTTT
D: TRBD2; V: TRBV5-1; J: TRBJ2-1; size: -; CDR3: CASSLALAGGNEQFF; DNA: TGCGCCAGCAGCTTGGCTCTAGCGGGAGGCAATGAGCAGTTCTTC
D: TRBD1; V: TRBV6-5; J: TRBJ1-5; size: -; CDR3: CASRDRENQPQHF; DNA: TGTGCCAGCAGGGACAGGGAGAATCAGCCCCAGCATTTT
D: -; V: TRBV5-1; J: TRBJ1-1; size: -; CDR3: CASRETMNTEAFF; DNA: TGCGCCAGCAGGGAGACGATGAACACTGAAGCTTTCTTT
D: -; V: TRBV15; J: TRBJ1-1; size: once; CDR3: CATYAGGNTEAFF; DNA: TGTGCCACCTATGCGGGGGGTAACACTGAAGCTTTCTTT
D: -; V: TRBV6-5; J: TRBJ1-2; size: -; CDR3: CARIKGERNDYGYTF; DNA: TGTGCCAGAATTAAAGGGGAAAGAAATGACTATGGCTACACCTTC
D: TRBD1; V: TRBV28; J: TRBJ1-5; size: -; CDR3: CAISLGGLSNQPQHF; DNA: TGTGCCATCAGTTTAGGGGGCCTTAGCAATCAGCCCCAGCATTTT
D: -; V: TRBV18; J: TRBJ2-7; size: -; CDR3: CASSPPSSYEQYF; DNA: TGTGCCAGCTCACCACCGTCCAGCTACGAGCAGTACTTC
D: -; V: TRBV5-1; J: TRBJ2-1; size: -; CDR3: CASSLDVPPGNEQFF; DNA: TGCGCCAGCAGCTTGGACGTGCCTCCGGGCAATGAGCAGTTCTTC
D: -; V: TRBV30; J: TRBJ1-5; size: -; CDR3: CAWSKTGNQPQHF; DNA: TGTGCCTGGAGTAAGACAGGTAATCAGCCCCAGCATTTT
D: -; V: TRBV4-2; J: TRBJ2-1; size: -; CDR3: CASSQDSGTHNEQFF; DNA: TGTGCCAGCAGCCAAGACTCGGGGACTCACAATGAGCAGTTCTTC